The rows below give T cell receptor beta chains drawn from one sample of a study of radiation and T cells in renal cell carcinoma. The assay was immunoSEQ multiplex PCR, and TCRdb's table has in-frame clones only and misses some. The data hold approximately 150,000 clones, with about nine tenths observed a single time. The specimen comprised blood, sampled from a patient whose treatment included radiotherapy and nephrectomy. These receptor sequences come from a woman aged 70 to 79 with renal cell carcinoma. CDR3s include the opening cysteine and the closing phenylalanine or tryptophan. The D gene is left open where the match is weak. Clone size is stated in some rows and not others, as once, few, many or a class when expanded.

V gene,D gene,CDR3 length,clone size,J gene,CDR3 protein,CDR3 DNA
TRBV14,TRBD2,15,-,TRBJ2-3,CASSRGGGAGDTQYF,TGTGCCAGCAGCCGCGGCGGGGGGGCAGGAGATACGCAGTATTTT
TRBV30,-,13,once,TRBJ2-1,CAWSHGGYNEQFF,TGTGCCTGGAGTCATGGAGGCTACAATGAGCAGTTCTTC
TRBV7-9,-,14,-,TRBJ1-3,CASSLREAGNTIYF,TGTGCCAGCAGCTTAAGGGAAGCTGGAAACACCATATATTTT
TRBV9,TRBD1,17,-,TRBJ1-6,CASSSSPGGSGNSPLHF,TGTGCCAGCAGCTCAAGCCCAGGGGGCAGCGGGAATTCACCCCTCCACTTT
TRBV14,-,15,-,TRBJ1-2,CASSQKRTGNYGYTF,TGTGCCAGCAGCCAAAAAAGAACAGGGAACTATGGCTACACCTTC
TRBV7-2,-,14,-,TRBJ1-2,CASRPDSPTNGYTF,TGTGCCAGCAGACCTGACTCCCCGACTAATGGCTACACCTTC
TRBV6-5,-,14,-,TRBJ2-3,CASNDRPRTDTQYF,TGTGCCAGCAACGACCGACCTAGAACAGATACGCAGTATTTT
TRBV5-1,TRBD1,16,-,TRBJ2-1,CASSLGDRGSYNEQFF,TGCGCCAGCAGCTTGGGAGACAGGGGTTCCTACAATGAGCAGTTCTTC
TRBV5-1,-,14,-,TRBJ2-3,CASSSRGGTDTQYF,TGCGCCAGCAGCTCCAGGGGGGGGACAGATACGCAGTATTTT
TRBV7-9,TRBD2,14,-,TRBJ2-7,CASSLAAPGLEQYF,TGTGCCAGCAGCTTAGCCGCGCCGGGACTAGAGCAGTACTTC
TRBV9,-,15,-,TRBJ1-6,CASSVEGQKRSPLHF,TGTGCCAGCAGCGTAGAGGGTCAGAAACGTTCACCCCTCCACTTT
TRBV21-1,-,17,-,TRBJ1-2,CASSNGGNRGSNYGYTF,TGTGCCAGCAGCAACGGGGGTAACAGGGGCTCTAACTATGGCTACACCTTC
TRBV6-6,-,13,-,TRBJ1-2,CASSYGDSDGYTF,TGTGCCAGCAGTTACGGCGATTCCGACGGCTACACCTTC
TRBV6-5,TRBD1,13,-,TRBJ1-1,CASSYGTGLRAFF,TGTGCCAGCAGTTACGGGACAGGGTTACGAGCTTTCTTT
TRBV29-1,TRBD2,15,-,TRBJ2-5,CSVEKSGGAQETQYF,TGCAGCGTTGAAAAAAGCGGGGGGGCCCAAGAGACCCAGTACTTC
TRBV2,-,14,-,TRBJ2-1,CASSAPFLENEQFF,TGTGCCAGCAGTGCACCCTTCTTAGAAAATGAGCAGTTCTTC
TRBV29-1,-,16,-,TRBJ2-3,CSVGDTVISSTDTQYF,TGCAGCGTTGGGGACACCGTAATATCTAGCACAGATACGCAGTATTTT
TRBV5-1,TRBD1,16,-,TRBJ1-4,CASSLNRGTPNEKLFF,TGCGCCAGCAGCTTGAACAGGGGCACCCCTAATGAAAAACTGTTTTTT
TRBV7-9,TRBD1,14,-,TRBJ1-5,CASSAGGGNQPQHF,TGTGCCAGCAGCGCAGGGGGGGGCAATCAGCCCCAGCATTTT
TRBV5-6,-,14,-,TRBJ1-1,CASSFGALDTEAFF,TGTGCCAGCAGCTTCGGGGCTTTGGACACTGAAGCTTTCTTT
TRBV19,-,13,once,TRBJ2-2,CASSIRGAGELFF,TGTGCCAGTAGTATAAGGGGCGCCGGGGAGCTGTTTTTT
TRBV2,-,13,-,TRBJ2-7,CASSESQTYEQYF,TGTGCCAGCAGCGAAAGCCAGACCTACGAGCAGTACTTC
TRBV27,-,17,-,TRBJ1-3,CASSSPPGLYSGNTIYF,TGTGCCAGCAGCTCCCCCCCGGGCTTATACTCTGGAAACACCATATATTTT
TRBV7-9,TRBD2,17,-,TRBJ2-3,CASSLGSSGGTTDTQYF,TGTGCCAGCAGCTTAGGATCTAGCGGGGGCACCACAGATACGCAGTATTTT
TRBV27,TRBD2,15,-,TRBJ2-7,CASSNSRDYNYEQYF,TGTGCCAGCAGCAACTCCCGGGACTATAACTACGAGCAGTACTTC
TRBV5-6,-,15,-,TRBJ1-6,CASSLVHSYNSPLHF,TGTGCCAGCAGCCTTGTTCACTCCTATAATTCACCCCTCCACTTT
TRBV14,-,13,-,TRBJ1-1,CASSQDYSATAFF,TGTGCCAGCAGCCAAGATTATTCGGCGACTGCTTTCTTT
TRBV5-1,-,14,-,TRBJ2-5,CASALAGSRETQYF,TGCGCCAGCGCATTGGCGGGGAGTCGAGAGACCCAGTACTTC
TRBV4-2,-,14,-,TRBJ1-2,CASSQDRGDYGYTF,TGTGCCAGCAGCCAAGACAGGGGTGACTATGGCTACACCTTC
TRBV18,-,15,-,TRBJ1-5,CASSSGGGGNQPQHF,TGTGCCAGCTCCTCGGGGGGGGGCGGCAATCAGCCCCAGCATTTT
TRBV5-6,-,15,-,TRBJ2-1,CASSLARDIRDEQFF,TGTGCCAGCAGCTTGGCCCGGGATATTCGCGATGAGCAGTTCTTC
TRBV9,-,16,-,TRBJ2-3,CASSVLDSRGTDTQYF,TGTGCCAGCAGCGTACTTGACAGCAGAGGGACAGATACGCAGTATTTT
TRBV10-2,-,15,-,TRBJ2-5,CASSGRDRLSRTQYF,TGCGCCAGCAGTGGGAGGGACAGACTGTCCCGGACCCAGTACTTC
TRBV19,TRBD1,15,-,TRBJ1-1,CASPPSARGPTEAFF,TGTGCCAGTCCCCCATCGGCCAGGGGGCCAACTGAAGCTTTCTTT
TRBV6-6,-,14,-,TRBJ1-2,CASSYPGSNYGYTF,TGTGCCAGCAGTTACCCGGGTTCGAACTATGGCTACACCTTC
TRBV27,TRBD1,13,-,TRBJ1-4,CASSLDRVGKLFF,TGTGCCAGCAGTTTGGACAGGGTAGGAAAACTGTTTTTT
TRBV5-6,TRBD1,16,-,TRBJ2-7,CASSFRAPGQGAEQYF,TGTGCCAGCAGCTTTAGGGCCCCAGGACAGGGGGCAGAGCAGTACTTC
TRBV6-5,-,12,-,TRBJ1-1,CASSSGGAEAFF,TGTGCCAGCAGTTCGGGCGGGGCTGAAGCTTTCTTT
TRBV20-1,TRBD1,11,-,TRBJ2-7,CSAGTGGEQYF,TGCAGTGCCGGGACAGGGGGAGAGCAGTACTTC
TRBV4-3,-,15,-,TRBJ1-6,CASSRGGPYNSPLHF,TGCGCCAGCAGCCGAGGCGGGCCCTATAATTCACCCCTCCACTTT
TRBV5-1,TRBD2,16,-,TRBJ2-5,CASSSAPAGGQETQYF,TGCGCCAGCAGCTCTGCCCCCGCGGGGGGGCAGGAGACCCAGTACTTC
TRBV7-2,-,15,-,TRBJ2-1,CASSLETSLYNEQFF,TGTGCCAGCAGCTTAGAGACTAGTCTCTACAATGAGCAGTTCTTC
TRBV6-6,-,12,many,TRBJ2-7,CASSSTEGEQYF,TGTGCCAGCAGTTCTACCGAAGGCGAGCAGTACTTC
TRBV28,-,16,-,TRBJ1-5,CASSPPAGRRSQPQHF,TGTGCCAGCAGTCCCCCCGCAGGGAGAAGGAGTCAGCCCCAGCATTTT
TRBV28,-,15,-,TRBJ1-4,CASSLRVGGNEKLFF,TGTGCCAGCAGTCTCCGGGTGGGGGGTAATGAAAAACTGTTTTTT
TRBV29-1,-,13,-,TRBJ1-1,CSAQATMNTEAFF,TGCAGCGCACAGGCTACTATGAACACTGAAGCTTTCTTT
TRBV19,TRBD1,15,-,TRBJ1-5,CASSLHRGSNQPQHF,TGTGCCAGTAGTCTCCACAGGGGAAGCAATCAGCCCCAGCATTTT
TRBV30,TRBD1,17,-,TRBJ1-5,CAWSVGLAQGGNQPQHF,TGTGCCTGGAGTGTAGGCTTGGCACAGGGGGGCAATCAGCCCCAGCATTTT
TRBV20-1,TRBD1,11,few,TRBJ1-2,CSANRGTGYTF,TGCAGTGCGAACAGGGGAACGGGCTACACCTTC
TRBV28,-,12,-,TRBJ2-7,CASRHSLYEQYF,TGTGCCAGCAGGCACAGCCTCTACGAGCAGTACTTC
TRBV5-4,TRBD2,15,-,TRBJ2-3,CASSRETSATDTQYF,TGTGCCAGCAGCCGTGAGACTAGCGCGACAGATACGCAGTATTTT
TRBV7-2,-,15,-,TRBJ2-1,CASSPATSSYNEQFF,TGTGCCAGCAGCCCCGCGACTAGCTCCTACAATGAGCAGTTCTTC
TRBV9,-,18,-,TRBJ1-1,CASSVGDRTLLPNTEAFF,TGTGCCAGCAGCGTAGGAGACAGGACCCTCTTACCCAACACTGAAGCTTTCTTT
TRBV30,TRBD2,15,-,TRBJ2-1,CAWSGRGGPYNEQFF,TGTGCCTGGAGTGGCCGGGGGGGCCCCTACAATGAGCAGTTCTTC
TRBV7-9,-,14,-,TRBJ1-2,CASSLDGTNYGYTF,TGTGCCAGCAGCTTAGACGGGACTAACTATGGCTACACCTTC
TRBV9,TRBD2,17,-,TRBJ2-3,CASSVVPRLAGPYTQYF,TGTGCCAGCAGCGTAGTCCCCAGACTAGCGGGGCCATATACGCAGTATTTT
TRBV28,TRBD1,15,-,TRBJ1-2,CASSSGRAGGYGYTF,TGTGCCAGCAGCTCAGGGCGGGCAGGGGGTTATGGCTACACCTTC
TRBV11-2,-,16,-,TRBJ2-5,CASSPRLVGTQETQYF,TGTGCCAGCAGCCCTAGACTAGTTGGGACTCAAGAGACCCAGTACTTC
TRBV30,-,17,-,TRBJ1-6,CAWSASRSSSYNSPLHF,TGTGCCTGGAGTGCGTCTCGTTCCTCCTCCTATAATTCACCCCTCCACTTT
TRBV6-5,-,15,-,TRBJ2-3,CASSTRWRGTDTQYF,TGTGCCAGCAGTACTAGGTGGAGAGGCACAGATACGCAGTATTTT